This TCR beta chain was documented in a study of cytomegalovirus exposure and HLA in healthy donors. As to this clone: As yet, its antigen is unknown.

The PCR ran on 60 Vbeta and 13 Jbeta primers. Generated by immunoSEQ multiplex PCR, the TCRdb table keeps only in-frame clones and is missing some. The sample contains roughly 130,000 clones, about 80% of which appear only once. The germline V and J ends were trimmed by 0 bases and 0 bases, with 9 bases remaining between them. Per the germline V gene, CDR1 is SGHRS and CDR2 is YFSETQ. This CDR3 is 15 amino acids long. Study-wide results and caveats: As a later analysis showed, a missense DCLRE1C variant was linked to trimming of TCR beta V- and J-genes. Some segments of the V type, notably TRBV6-2 and TRBV6-3, were excluded as indistinguishable.

The chain combines TRBV5-1 with TRBJ1-1; D perhaps matches TRBD1 (5 bases). Material for sequencing was PBMCs. This clonotype originated in a middle-aged man in good health and CMV-seronegative. CDR3 protein: CASSLERGVNTEAFF. Here the CDR3 DNA reads TGCGCCAGCAGCTTGGAAAGGGGCGTGAACACTGAAGCTTTCTTT.